Below are 15 T cell receptor beta chains sequenced from a single sample in a study of neurological immune-mediated disorders. MiXCR, applied by TCRdb to the 5' RACE reads, yields one record per CDR3 protein. The top ten hold roughly 6% of the sample, which has approximately 100,000 distinct CDR3 sequences, around 3.3% seen once. Sequenced: PBMCs. These receptors all come from a woman between 18 and 30 years old with multiple sclerosis.

This clonotype has just a few counts. This clone may be a read error of a much larger clone one base away. This sequence joins TRBV21-1 and TRBJ1-2; the tabulated D call, TRBD1, remains unverified against the DNA. TRBV21-1 is annotated as a pseudogene. The CDR3 is made up of 18 amino acids. Here the CDR3 DNA reads TGTGCCAACAGCATAACCCCCGGGACAGACTCTGGTAACTATGGCTACACCTTC. The encoded protein is CANSITPGTDSGNYGYTF.

This clonotype was recorded at least ten times. The chain carries TRBV5-1 and TRBJ2-3; no clear D. Trimming left V 0 bases short and J 3 bases short, with 2 bases between. The CDR3 has 12 residues. CDR1 and CDR2 (germline): SGHRS, YFSETQ. The CDR3 protein is CASSLETDTQYF. In nucleotides, the CDR3 is TGCGCCAGCAGCTTGGAAACAGATACGCAGTATTTT.

This clonotype occurred many times. J is TRBJ2-6 and V is TRBV28, with unresolved D. Germline V gene sequence: CDR1 MDHEN, CDR2 SYDVKM. The CDR3 is made up of 16 amino acids. With 3 bases removed from V and 0 bases from J, the gap between germline ends came to 9 bases. The CDR3 nucleotides read TGTGCCAGCAGTTTGGGCAGCTACTCTGGGGCCAACGTCCTGACTTTC. Translating gives CASSLGSYSGANVLTF. The full variable domain, its missing parts supplied by reference TRBV28 and TRBJ2-6, is DVKVTQSSRYLVKRTGEKVFLECVQDMDHENMFWYRQDPGLGLRLIYFSYDVKMKEKGDIPEGYSVSREKKERFSLILESASTNQTSMYLCASSLGSYSGANVLTFGAGSRLTVL.

Ten or more counts support this clonotype. The gene calls are TRBV15 and TRBJ2-3, with a tentative D call TRBD1 (5 bases). From germline, CDR1 is LNHNV and CDR2 YYDKDF (reference sequence). V lost 6 bases, J lost 3 bases, and 10 bases lay in between. The length of the CDR3 is 13 residues. CDR3 loop: CATRTTATDTQYF. CDR3 sequence (DNA): TGTGCCACCAGGACGACAGCTACAGATACGCAGTATTTT.

This clonotype has at least ten counts. The gene calls are TRBV6-6 and TRBJ1-5; D is undetermined. V was pared by 0 bases and J by 6 bases, with 12 bases between. Germline CDR1 and CDR2: MNHNY and SVGAGI (reference sequence). CDR3 length: 15 residues. In nucleotides, the CDR3 is TGTGCCAGCAGTTACTCGGCGCAGGAGGGTCAGCCCCAGCATTTT. Its translation: CASSYSAQEGQPQHF.

Ten or more counts support this clonotype. The gene calls are TRBV11-2 and TRBJ2-7; unclear D gene. Germline assignment: CDR1 SGHAT and CDR2 FQNNGV. The CDR3 totals 11 residues. The V and J ends lost 7 bases and 5 bases respectively, with 9 bases between them. In nucleotides, the CDR3 is TGTGCCAGCACCCCTTTCCACGAGCAGTACTTC. Translated, it gives CASTPFHEQYF.

This clonotype has at least ten counts. The chain links TRBV20-1 to TRBJ1-2, with 8 bases that match TRBD1. Germline assignment: CDR1 DFQATT and CDR2 SNEGSKA (reference sequence). V shed 4 bases, J shed 1 base, and the junction held 8 bases outside the gene matches. The CDR3 contains 15 residues. The CDR3, as DNA: TGCAGTGCTAACCGGAGGACAGGGCATAACTATGGCTACACCTTC. Its protein is CSANRRTGHNYGYTF.

At least ten counts were recorded for this clonotype. The CDR3 sequence is CSATPGLAGAAKNIQYF. In nucleotides, the CDR3 is TGCAGTGCTACCCCGGGACTAGCGGGAGCAGCCAAAAACATTCAGTACTTC. The chain recombines TRBV20-1 with TRBJ2-4; TRBD2 matches at 14 bases. Germline V gene data show CDR1 as DFQATT and CDR2 as SNEGSKA (reference sequence). V was pared by 4 bases and J by 0 bases, with 5 bases of the junction left unmatched. The CDR3 extends over 17 amino acids.

This clonotype was found many times. V usage is TRBV12-3 or TRBV12-4 and J usage is TRBJ2-7, with 8 bases aligning to TRBD2. The V segment lost 5 bases and the J segment 5 bases; nucleotides outside the gene matches: 8. This CDR3 is built from 14 residues. For the CDR3, the DNA is TGTGCCAGCAGTCCCCCAGCGGGAGTCCACGAGCAGTACTTC. Amino acid sequence: CASSPPAGVHEQYF.

This clonotype was seen many times. V is TRBV3-1 and J is TRBJ2-4; 8 positions match TRBD2. J was trimmed by 0 bases and V by 1 base; bases with no gene match: 5. The CDR3 is made up of 17 amino acids. CDR1 is LGHDT and CDR2 is YNNKEL in the germline V gene (reference sequence). The CDR3 here is CASSQAPGGAAKNIQYF. The CDR3 nucleotides are TGTGCCAGCAGCCAAGCCCCGGGGGGGGCAGCCAAAAACATTCAGTACTTC.

Ten or more counts support this clonotype. The rearrangement links TRBV3-1 to TRBJ1-1, with TRBD1 matching over 9 bases. The V and J ends lost 5 bases and 6 bases, in that order; junction bases with no gene match: 7. The CDR3 contains 14 residues. Germline V gives CDR1 LGHDT, CDR2 YNNKEL (reference sequence). The CDR3 coding sequence is TGTGCCAGCAGCACCCGGACAGGGGCCGCTGAAGCTTTCTTT. Protein: CASSTRTGAAEAFF. The variable domain in full, with the rest retrieved from reference TRBV3-1 and TRBJ1-1, is DTAVSQTPKYLVTQMGNDKSIKCEQNLGHDTMYWYKQDSKKFLKIMFSYNNKELIINETVPNRFSPKSPDKAHLNLHINSLELGDSAVYFCASSTRTGAAEAFFGQGTRLTVV.

In nucleotides, the CDR3 is TGTGCCAGTATGGGAAACTATGGCTACACCTTC. The encoded protein is CASMGNYGYTF. The rearrangement uses TRBV19 and TRBJ1-2; D unresolved. V was clipped by 7 bases and J by 2 bases, with 5 bases between them. Germline V lookup: CDR1 LNHDA, CDR2 SQIVND (reference sequence). The CDR3 totals 11 residues.

This rearrangement joins TRBV9 to TRBJ1-6, with D possibly matching TRBD1 (5 bases). V lost 4 bases and J 6 bases, leaving 11 bases between the germline ends. Germline CDR1 reads SGDLS; CDR2 reads YYNGEE. This CDR3 contains 14 residues. In DNA form, the CDR3 reads TGTGCCAGCAGCCACGGGGGAGTTAATTCACCCCTCCACTTT. Protein: CASSHGGVNSPLHF. The whole variable domain, remainder taken from reference TRBV9 and TRBJ1-6, is DSGVTQTPKHLITATGQRVTLRCSPRSGDLSVYWYQQSLDQGLQFLIQYYNGEERAKGNILERFSAQQFPDLHSELNLSSLELGDSALYFCASSHGGVNSPLHFGNGTRLTVT.

This clonotype was seen at least ten times. The genes are TRBV28 and TRBJ2-7; no definite D call. With 10 bases removed from V and 4 bases from J, the gap between germline ends came to 8 bases. Germline CDR1 reads MDHEN; CDR2 reads SYDVKM. CDR3 length equals 10 residues. The chain's CDR3 is CATLGYEQYF. In nucleotides, the CDR3 is TGTGCCACCCTCGGGTACGAGCAGTACTTC.

This clonotype was found many times. The CDR3 DNA sequence: TGCGCCAGCAGCACGGGGACAGGGAATCAGCCCCAGCATTTT. Protein product: CASSTGTGNQPQHF. The chain recombines TRBV5-1 with TRBJ1-5; 9 nucleotides agree with TRBD1. With V trimmed by 4 bases and J by 4 bases, 3 bases remained unmatched. This CDR3 comprises 14 residues. CDR1 is SGHRS and CDR2 is YFSETQ in the germline V gene.